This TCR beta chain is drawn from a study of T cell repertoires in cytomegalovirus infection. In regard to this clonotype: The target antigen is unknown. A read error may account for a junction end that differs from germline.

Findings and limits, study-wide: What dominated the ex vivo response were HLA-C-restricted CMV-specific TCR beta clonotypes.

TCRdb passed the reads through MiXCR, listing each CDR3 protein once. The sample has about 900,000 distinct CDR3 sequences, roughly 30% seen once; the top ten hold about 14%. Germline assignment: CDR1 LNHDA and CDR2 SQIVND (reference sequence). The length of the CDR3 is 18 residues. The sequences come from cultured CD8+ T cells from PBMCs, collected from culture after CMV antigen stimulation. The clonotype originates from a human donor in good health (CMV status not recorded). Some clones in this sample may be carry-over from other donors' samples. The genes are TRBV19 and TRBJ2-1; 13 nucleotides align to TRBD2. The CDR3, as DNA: TGTGCCAATAGTACGGGACTAGCGGGGAGAACGAGGAACAATGAGCAGTTCTTC. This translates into CANSTGLAGRTRNNEQFF.